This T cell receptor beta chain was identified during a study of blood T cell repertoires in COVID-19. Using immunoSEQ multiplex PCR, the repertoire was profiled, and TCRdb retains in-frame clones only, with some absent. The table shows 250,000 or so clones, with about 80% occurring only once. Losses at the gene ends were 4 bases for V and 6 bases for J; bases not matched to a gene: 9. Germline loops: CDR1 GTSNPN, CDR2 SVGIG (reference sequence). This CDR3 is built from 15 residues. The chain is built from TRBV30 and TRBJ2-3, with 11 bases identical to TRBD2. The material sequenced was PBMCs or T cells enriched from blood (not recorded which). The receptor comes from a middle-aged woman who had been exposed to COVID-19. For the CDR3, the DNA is TGTGCCTGGACCCTACTAGCGGGGGTGGTCGATACGCAGTATTTT. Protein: CAWTLLAGVVDTQYF.